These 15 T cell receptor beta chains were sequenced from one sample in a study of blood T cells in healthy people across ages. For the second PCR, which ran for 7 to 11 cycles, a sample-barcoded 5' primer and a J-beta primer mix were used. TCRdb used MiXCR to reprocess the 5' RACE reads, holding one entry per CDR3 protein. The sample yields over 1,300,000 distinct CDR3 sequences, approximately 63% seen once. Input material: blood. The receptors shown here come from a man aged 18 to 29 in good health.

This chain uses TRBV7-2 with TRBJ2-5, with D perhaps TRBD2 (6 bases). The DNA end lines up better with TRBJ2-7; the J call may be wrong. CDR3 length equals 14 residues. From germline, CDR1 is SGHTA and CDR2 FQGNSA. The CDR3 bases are TGTGCCAGCAGCTCCTACCTTGGAGGGGACGAGCAGTACTTC. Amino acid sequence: CASSSYLGGDEQYF.

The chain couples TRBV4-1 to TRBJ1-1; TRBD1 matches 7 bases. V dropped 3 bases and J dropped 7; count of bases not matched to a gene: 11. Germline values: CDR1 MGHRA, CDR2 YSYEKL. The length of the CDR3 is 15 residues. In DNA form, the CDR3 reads TGCGCCAGCAGCCAGCAGGGGGGCCGCAACGGTGAAGCTTTCTTT. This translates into CASSQQGGRNGEAFF.

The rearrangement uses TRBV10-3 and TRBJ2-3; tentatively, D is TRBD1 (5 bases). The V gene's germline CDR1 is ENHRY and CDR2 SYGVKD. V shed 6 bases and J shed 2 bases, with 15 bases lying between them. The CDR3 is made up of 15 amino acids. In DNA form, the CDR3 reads TGTGCCATCAGGCCCAGGGAAGAGGACACAGATACGCAGTATTTT. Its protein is CAIRPREEDTDTQYF.

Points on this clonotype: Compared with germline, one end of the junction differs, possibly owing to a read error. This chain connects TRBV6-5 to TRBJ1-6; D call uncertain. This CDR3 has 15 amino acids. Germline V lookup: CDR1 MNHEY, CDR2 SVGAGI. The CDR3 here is CASSVLGSNNSPPHF. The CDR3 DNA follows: TGTGCCAGCAGTGTACTCGGCAGTAATAATTCACCCCCCCACTTT.

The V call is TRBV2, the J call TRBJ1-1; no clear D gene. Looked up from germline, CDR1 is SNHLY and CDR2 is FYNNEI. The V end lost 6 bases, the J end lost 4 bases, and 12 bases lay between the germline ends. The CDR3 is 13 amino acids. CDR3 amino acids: CASSYQGGTEAFF. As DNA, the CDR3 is TGTGCCAGCAGCTACCAAGGTGGCACTGAAGCTTTCTTT.

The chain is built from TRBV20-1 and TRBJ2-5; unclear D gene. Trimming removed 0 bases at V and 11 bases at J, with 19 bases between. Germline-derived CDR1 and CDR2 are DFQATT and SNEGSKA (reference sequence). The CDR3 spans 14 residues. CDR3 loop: CSARDHLVGNEQYF. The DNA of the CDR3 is TGCAGTGCTAGAGATCATTTGGTCGGCAATGAGCAGTACTTC.

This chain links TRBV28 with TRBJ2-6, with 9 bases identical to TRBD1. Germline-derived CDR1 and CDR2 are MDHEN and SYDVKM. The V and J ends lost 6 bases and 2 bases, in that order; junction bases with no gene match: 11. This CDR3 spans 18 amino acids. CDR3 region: CASSRWGQGRPGANVLTF. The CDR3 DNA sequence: TGTGCCAGCAGCCGGTGGGGACAGGGAAGACCTGGGGCCAACGTCCTGACTTTC.

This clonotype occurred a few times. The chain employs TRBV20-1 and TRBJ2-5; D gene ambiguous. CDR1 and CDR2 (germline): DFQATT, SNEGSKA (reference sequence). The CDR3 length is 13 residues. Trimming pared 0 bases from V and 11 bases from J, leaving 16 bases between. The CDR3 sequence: CSARDRSSAEQYF. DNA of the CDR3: TGCAGTGCTAGAGATCGGTCGTCGGCTGAGCAGTACTTC.

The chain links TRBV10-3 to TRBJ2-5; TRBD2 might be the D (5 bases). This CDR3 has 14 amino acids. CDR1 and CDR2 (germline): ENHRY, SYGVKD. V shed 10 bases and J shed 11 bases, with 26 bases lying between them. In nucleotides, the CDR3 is TGTGCCAGCTCCGGTGGACCCGGGGTGAGGAAGCAGTACTTC. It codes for CASSGGPGVRKQYF.

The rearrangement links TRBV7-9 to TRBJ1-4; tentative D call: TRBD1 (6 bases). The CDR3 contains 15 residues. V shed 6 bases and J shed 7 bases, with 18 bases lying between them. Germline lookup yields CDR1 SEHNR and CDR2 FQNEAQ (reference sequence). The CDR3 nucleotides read TGTGCCAGCAGACCCAGGGGTGGAAAGGTTGAAAAACTGTTTTTT. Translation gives CASRPRGGKVEKLFF.

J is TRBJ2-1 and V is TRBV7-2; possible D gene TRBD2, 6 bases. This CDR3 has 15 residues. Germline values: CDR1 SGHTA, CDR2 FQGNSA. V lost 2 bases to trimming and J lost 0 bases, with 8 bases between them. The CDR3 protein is CASSLLASSYNEQFF. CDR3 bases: TGTGCCAGCAGCTTACTAGCGAGCTCCTACAATGAGCAGTTCTTC.

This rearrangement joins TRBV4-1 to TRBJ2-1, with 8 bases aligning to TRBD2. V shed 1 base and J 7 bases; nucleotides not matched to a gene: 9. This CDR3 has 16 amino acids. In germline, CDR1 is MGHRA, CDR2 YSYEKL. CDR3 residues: CASSQVNTGGPNEQFF. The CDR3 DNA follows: TGCGCCAGCAGCCAAGTTAACACGGGAGGGCCGAATGAGCAGTTCTTC.

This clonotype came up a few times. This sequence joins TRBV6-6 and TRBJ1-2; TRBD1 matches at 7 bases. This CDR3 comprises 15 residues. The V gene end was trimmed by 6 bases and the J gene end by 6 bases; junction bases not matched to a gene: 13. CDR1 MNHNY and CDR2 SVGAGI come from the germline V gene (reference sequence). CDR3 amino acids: CASSPRGDSLHGYTF. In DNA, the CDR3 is TGTGCCAGCAGCCCCAGAGGGGACAGTCTCCATGGCTACACCTTC.

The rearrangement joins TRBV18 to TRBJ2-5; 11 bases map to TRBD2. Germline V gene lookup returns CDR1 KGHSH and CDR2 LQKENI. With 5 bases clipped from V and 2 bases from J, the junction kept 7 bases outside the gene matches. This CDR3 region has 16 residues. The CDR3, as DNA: TGTGCCAGCTCAGCGACTAGCGGGGACGAACAAGAGACCCAGTACTTC. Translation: CASSATSGDEQETQYF.

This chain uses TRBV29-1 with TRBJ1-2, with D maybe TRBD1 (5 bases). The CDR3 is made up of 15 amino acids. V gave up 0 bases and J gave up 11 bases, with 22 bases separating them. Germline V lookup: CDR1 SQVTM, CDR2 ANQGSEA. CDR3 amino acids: CSVEDSTGATIGYTF. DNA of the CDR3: TGCAGCGTTGAAGACAGTACAGGAGCGACTATTGGTTACACCTTC.